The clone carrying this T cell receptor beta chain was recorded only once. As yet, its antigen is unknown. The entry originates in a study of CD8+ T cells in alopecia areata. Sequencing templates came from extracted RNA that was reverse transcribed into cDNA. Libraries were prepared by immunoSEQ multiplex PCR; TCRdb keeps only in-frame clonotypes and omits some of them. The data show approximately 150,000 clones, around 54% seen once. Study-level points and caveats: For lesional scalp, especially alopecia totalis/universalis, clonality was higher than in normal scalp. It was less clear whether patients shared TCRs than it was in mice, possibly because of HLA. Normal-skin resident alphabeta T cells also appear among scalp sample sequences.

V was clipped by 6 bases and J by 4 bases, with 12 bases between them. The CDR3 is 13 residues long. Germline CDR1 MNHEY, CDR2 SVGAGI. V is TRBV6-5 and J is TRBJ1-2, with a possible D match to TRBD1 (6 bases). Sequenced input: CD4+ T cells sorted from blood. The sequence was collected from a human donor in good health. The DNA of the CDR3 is TGTGCCAGCAGCTCCAAACAGGGCTATGGCTACACCTTC. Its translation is CASSSKQGYGYTF.